This T cell receptor (beta chain) is drawn from a study of cytomegalovirus exposure and HLA in healthy donors. Both 60 Vbeta primers and 13 Jbeta primers went into the PCR. The protocol was immunoSEQ multiplex PCR, while the TCRdb copy is restricted to in-frame clones and leaves out a portion. The sample consists of 69,000 or so clones, roughly three quarters of them appearing once. V lost 5 bases and J lost 5, with 9 bases in between. This CDR3 is built from 12 residues. Germline V lookup: CDR1 MNHNY, CDR2 SVGAGI (reference sequence). The chain combines TRBV6-6 with TRBJ1-1, with unresolved D. The sample was PBMCs. The sequence came from a man aged 18 to 30 in good health and CMV-seronegative. CDR3 coding DNA: TGTGCCAGCAGTCCGCCTCAGACTGAAGCTTTCTTT. This gives the protein CASSPPQTEAFF.